This TCR beta chain was captured in a study of T-cell memory formation after mild COVID-19. V gave up 4 bases and J gave up 5 bases, with 9 bases separating them. Germline V gives CDR1 SGHRS, CDR2 YFSETQ. The CDR3 covers 12 residues. In TCRdb, the 5' RACE reads were re-called with MiXCR into one record per CDR3 protein. The profile shows approximately 290,000 distinct CDR3 sequences, less than 20% of them singletons. General study findings and limits: The study detected some responding clones in pre-infection memory, suggesting cross-reactive memory joined.

This clonotype was recorded a few times. Its antigen is still unknown. Sequenced sample: PBMCs or a T cell subset sorted from them (not recorded which). The chain employs TRBV5-1 and TRBJ2-5; D is undetermined. This receptor was taken from a young man who had mild COVID-19 (a few samples of this study predate the infection). Cell type and time point are not known. The CDR3 region has the DNA TGCGCCAGCAGCCATTCCCTGGAGACCCAGTACTTC. Translating gives CASSHSLETQYF.